These T cell receptor beta chains were read from a single sample in a study of molecular identifiers for immune sequencing clone quantification. TCRdb re-called the PCR reads through MiXCR, storing one row per CDR3 protein. The repertoire holds hundreds of thousands of distinct CDR3 sequences, with about 25% as singletons. Sequencing was done on a sample of naive CD8+ T cells from blood, with Jurkat cell RNA spiked in. Receptors were obtained from a human donor in good health. Some libraries in this study had Jurkat cell RNA spiked in. CDR3s leave out the opening cysteine and the closing phenylalanine or tryptophan.

TRBV19	TRBJ1-6	ASSFSPGASPLH
TRBV4-3	TRBJ1-1	ASSQEKRNTEAF
TRBV4-3	TRBJ2-2	ASSLDRGLGNTGELF
TRBV10-3	TRBJ1-2	AISDHLQGVNYGYT
TRBV4-3	TRBJ2-7	ASSQAVSGSYEQY
TRBV28	TRBJ1-5	ASSLTGSANQPQH
TRBV7-2	TRBJ2-1	ASSALGGDEQF
TRBV7-9	TRBJ2-5	ASSGQFGETQY
TRBV7-2	TRBJ2-5	ASSLDSSVVWAQY
TRBV27	TRBJ1-2	ASRSLDYGYT
TRBV24-1	TRBJ2-5	ATASGETQY
TRBV13	TRBJ2-7	ASSPPSGTGGYEQY
TRBV6-2/TRBV6-3	TRBJ2-7	ASSWSPPATTSGVTYEQY
TRBV2	TRBJ1-5	ASSVGGGSSNQPQH
TRBV19	TRBJ1-4	ASSSQDVYANEKLF
TRBV27	TRBJ1-6	ASSNGQDYNSPLH
TRBV28	TRBJ1-5	ASKGQGYNQPQH
TRBV7-2	TRBJ2-3	ASGSPGWGLDTQY
TRBV20-1	TRBJ2-3	SARARPTRPSTDTQY
TRBV20-1	TRBJ2-2	SARVGLGAGELF
TRBV7-9	TRBJ2-1	CGDTISYNEQF
TRBV7-9	TRBJ1-1	ASSLLRQNTEAF
TRBV20-1	TRBJ2-5	SARNKQQETQY
TRBV6-2/TRBV6-3	TRBJ2-1	ASSYSLSSYNEQF
TRBV4-1	TRBJ2-3	ASSPFVDSPSTDTQY
TRBV6-5	TRBJ1-5	ASSYGESQPQH
TRBV6-5	TRBJ2-7	ASSYSPPGGQDPRYEQY
TRBV20-1	TRBJ2-5	SALGETQY
TRBV4-2	TRBJ1-1	ASSQEDGLLNTEAF
TRBV10-3	TRBJ2-2	AISESDTTNTGELF
TRBV5-6	TRBJ2-7	ARSWGGTSYEQY
TRBV6-5	TRBJ1-3	ASSYSRDQGIWSSGNTIY
TRBV29-1	TRBJ2-7	SVSTSSAYEQY
TRBV27	TRBJ2-7	ASSTRDSKAYEQY
TRBV20-1	TRBJ1-6	SARSEGNSPLH
TRBV5-6	TRBJ2-7	ASSLGTALEQY
TRBV10-3	TRBJ2-7	AISSGTGVYEQN
TRBV4-3	TRBJ2-7	ASSQVHREYEQY
TRBV30	TRBJ2-2	AWGTGELF
TRBV20-1	TRBJ2-7	SATGTNYEQY
TRBV28	TRBJ2-1	ASSPARQEVPDEQF
TRBV13	TRBJ2-7	ASSPPSNIPEQY
TRBV10-3	TRBJ2-7	AISDVGGSYEQY
TRBV6-5	TRBJ1-3	ATEAGNTIY
TRBV28	TRBJ1-2	ASRDRGLIIYGHT
TRBV5-1	TRBJ2-3	ASSLELAGATDTQY
TRBV29-1	TRBJ2-1	SVEGSGSYDEQF
TRBV6-5	TRBJ1-1	ASSTGGRGTEAF
TRBV20-1	TRBJ2-1	SASSGKSPWYNEQF